This TCR beta chain was recorded in a study of response to subunit inactivated influenza vaccine. TCRdb called the RT-PCR reads again in MiXCR, with one record for every CDR3 protein. Altogether 710,000 or so distinct CDR3 sequences are present, less than 20% being singletons, with the ten largest covering 9.5% to 13%. Broader study findings: The authors suggested that every seasonal influenza vaccination recruits few new T cells.

The CDR3 runs 13 residues. Germline lookup yields CDR1 DFQATT and CDR2 SNEGSKA (reference sequence). The V and J ends lost 4 bases and 4 bases, in that order; junction bases with no gene match: 4. Note on this clonotype: The antigen is not known.

This sample comprised PBMCs from blood, obtained about 11 days after vaccination. This clonotype was sampled from a man aged 45-65 years who received an inactivated influenza vaccine. The chain joins TRBV20-1 to TRBJ1-5; 7 bases align to TRBD1. The CDR3 region is CSAIPGGNQPQHF. In DNA form, the CDR3 reads TGCAGTGCTATCCCAGGGGGGAATCAGCCCCAGCATTTT.